One T cell receptor (beta chain) is described in this entry. Deletions cut 4 bases from V and 6 bases from J, with 16 bases between. The CDR3 runs to 14 residues. CDR1 and CDR2 from the germline V gene are SGDLS and YYNGEE. This record comes from a study of blood T cell repertoires in COVID-19. Sequencing was performed with immunoSEQ multiplex PCR; in TCRdb, only in-frame clones are kept and a portion is missing. The data contain around 300,000 clones, around 86% of them seen just once; the ten biggest clones take up less than 2.5%. The sequencing sample was made of peripheral blood. The clonotype was recovered from a man aged 45 to 65 with acute or convalescent COVID-19. This chain connects TRBV9 to TRBJ1-1; D not certain. The CDR3 DNA is TGTGCCAGCAGCCCCCGGGAGGCGTGGGCTGAAGCTTTCTTT. Amino acids: CASSPREAWAEAFF.